The clone carrying this T cell receptor beta chain was counted once. What it binds is not known. These data come from a study of T cell responses to AZD1222 COVID-19 vaccine. The overall study: Second-dose recipients at about 4 or about 12 weeks were treated as one pooled group.

Whole-study results and caveats: Donors were chiefly white British, with a greater number of females, and clonal diversity was perhaps underestimated. Per reports, nearly half of all spike-specific TCRs target regions that are unmutated in variants. Of the AZD1222 recipients, only five to seven were seropositive at baseline.

V shed 3 bases and J shed 0 bases, with 15 bases lying between them. This CDR3 region has 17 residues. Germline V lookup: CDR1 LNHDA, CDR2 SQIVND (reference sequence). Clones were read by immunoSEQ multiplex PCR, and TCRdb kept only the in-frame ones, dropping some. The sample carries about 97,000 clones, around 89% recorded once. The sequence was obtained from an adult in good health. The chain uses TRBV19 and TRBJ1-5, with D maybe TRBD1 (5 bases). Sequenced material: peripheral blood, taken on day 0 of AZD1222 vaccination. CDR3 residues: CASSIPRQTYSNQPQHF. Written as DNA, the CDR3 is TGTGCCAGTAGTATCCCCCGACAGACCTATAGCAATCAGCCCCAGCATTTT.